The text below deals with one T cell receptor (beta chain). Those enrolled, adults aged about 18 to 89 years, came from about two dozen US areas. Cohort placement rested on clinical history that participants reported themselves. Recovered Cohort 3 donors showed two negative PCRs, clearance, or symptom resolution. V lost 0 bases, J lost 9 bases, and 11 bases lay in between. The length of the CDR3 is 13 residues. Germline CDR1 SEHNR, CDR2 FQNEAQ (reference sequence). Sequencing was performed with immunoSEQ multiplex PCR; in TCRdb, only in-frame clones are kept and a portion is missing. The sample lists fewer than 250,000 clones, about 84% occurring once. This sample was taken from a study of blood T cell repertoires in COVID-19.

The receptor comes from a man aged 60-69 years who had recovered from COVID-19. The sample was PBMCs or T cells enriched from blood (not recorded which). V is TRBV7-9 and J is TRBJ1-2; D may be TRBD1 (6 bases). CDR3 sequence reads: CASSLATGNRYTF. CDR3 nucleotide sequence: TGTGCCAGCAGCTTAGCCACAGGGAACCGCTACACCTTC.